The rows below give T cell receptor beta chains drawn from one sample of a study of PD-1 blockade in classical Hodgkin lymphoma. The method was immunoSEQ multiplex PCR; TCRdb's version includes in-frame clones alone and lacks a portion of them. Of about 110,000 clones in the sample, 80% to 90% are singletons; the top ten hold just under 20%. Sequencing used peripheral blood mononuclear cells (PBMCs), obtained before the second cycle of nivolumab. The receptor source for this set is a human donor with classical Hodgkin lymphoma. Both conserved end residues are part of each CDR3. Fields, in order: V gene, CDR3 length, D gene, clone size, J gene, CDR3 DNA, CDR3 protein. D genes are given only for firm matches. Size values are once, few and many counts, or a class for expanded clones, and some rows have none.

v_call: TRBV9
cdr3_length: 13
d_call: -
clone_size: -
j_call: TRBJ1-1
cdr3_nt: TGTGCCAGCAGCGTTGCTGGGAACACTGAAGCTTTCTTT
cdr3_aa: CASSVAGNTEAFF

v_call: TRBV7-2
cdr3_length: 15
d_call: TRBD2
clone_size: -
j_call: TRBJ2-1
cdr3_nt: TGTGCCAGCAGCAGAGGACGGACTAGCGACAATGAGCAGTTCTTC
cdr3_aa: CASSRGRTSDNEQFF

v_call: TRBV7-2
cdr3_length: 14
d_call: -
clone_size: -
j_call: TRBJ1-2
cdr3_nt: TGTGCCAGCAGCTTAGAAATAGTTAACTATGGCTACACCTTC
cdr3_aa: CASSLEIVNYGYTF

v_call: TRBV9
cdr3_length: 15
d_call: TRBD2
clone_size: -
j_call: TRBJ2-5
cdr3_nt: TGTGCCAGCAGCATCCTCGGGAGGCCCCAAGAGACCCAGTACTTC
cdr3_aa: CASSILGRPQETQYF

v_call: TRBV5-6
cdr3_length: 14
d_call: -
clone_size: -
j_call: TRBJ1-4
cdr3_nt: TGTGCCAGCAGCTTGGGCCAGCCCGGGGAAAAACTGTTTTTT
cdr3_aa: CASSLGQPGEKLFF

v_call: TRBV4-2
cdr3_length: 16
d_call: TRBD1
clone_size: -
j_call: TRBJ1-3
cdr3_nt: TGTGCCAGCAGCCAACTCGGACAGGGGGCTGGAAACACCATATATTTT
cdr3_aa: CASSQLGQGAGNTIYF

v_call: TRBV25-1
cdr3_length: 15
d_call: TRBD2
clone_size: -
j_call: TRBJ2-1
cdr3_nt: TGTGCCAGCAGTGAGGTTGGGACTAGCGGGAGAGGGCAGTTCTTC
cdr3_aa: CASSEVGTSGRGQFF

v_call: TRBV4-2
cdr3_length: 17
d_call: -
clone_size: -
j_call: TRBJ1-1
cdr3_nt: TGTGCCAGCAGCCAAGATCTCTCCCCGCCTATGAACACTGAAGCTTTCTTT
cdr3_aa: CASSQDLSPPMNTEAFF

v_call: TRBV30
cdr3_length: 13
d_call: -
clone_size: -
j_call: TRBJ1-2
cdr3_nt: TGTGCCTGGAGTCCTTCCCAGTCCTATGGCTACACCTTC
cdr3_aa: CAWSPSQSYGYTF

v_call: TRBV7-9
cdr3_length: 13
d_call: -
clone_size: -
j_call: TRBJ1-2
cdr3_nt: TGTGCCAGCAGCCGGGACATGGACTATGGCTACACCTTC
cdr3_aa: CASSRDMDYGYTF

v_call: TRBV27
cdr3_length: 13
d_call: -
clone_size: -
j_call: TRBJ1-2
cdr3_nt: TGTGCCAGCAGGGAGTGGGGGGGCTATGGCTACACCTTC
cdr3_aa: CASREWGGYGYTF

v_call: TRBV11-2
cdr3_length: 15
d_call: -
clone_size: -
j_call: TRBJ2-3
cdr3_nt: TGTGCCAGCAGCCATCAGGGGCGCAGCACAGATACGCAGTATTTT
cdr3_aa: CASSHQGRSTDTQYF

v_call: TRBV28
cdr3_length: 11
d_call: -
clone_size: -
j_call: TRBJ2-1
cdr3_nt: TGTGCCAGCAGTCCCGGGACAATGAAATTCTTC
cdr3_aa: CASSPGTMKFF

v_call: TRBV10-3
cdr3_length: 14
d_call: -
clone_size: -
j_call: TRBJ1-2
cdr3_nt: TGTGCCATCCCGAGGTCCCACAGGGTGCATGGCTACACCTTC
cdr3_aa: CAIPRSHRVHGYTF

v_call: TRBV28
cdr3_length: 12
d_call: -
clone_size: -
j_call: TRBJ1-2
cdr3_nt: TGTGCCAGCAGTCCCCTGTCCTATGGCTACACCTTC
cdr3_aa: CASSPLSYGYTF

v_call: TRBV5-1
cdr3_length: 16
d_call: -
clone_size: -
j_call: TRBJ2-7
cdr3_nt: TGCGCCAGCAGCCCGACCGGACGGGACGGACTTTACGAGCAGTACTTC
cdr3_aa: CASSPTGRDGLYEQYF

v_call: TRBV27
cdr3_length: 17
d_call: TRBD2
clone_size: -
j_call: TRBJ2-5
cdr3_nt: TGTGCCAGCAGTCCGGGACTAGCGGGGGGGCAAGAAGAGACCCAGTACTTC
cdr3_aa: CASSPGLAGGQEETQYF

v_call: TRBV9
cdr3_length: 19
d_call: TRBD2
clone_size: once
j_call: TRBJ2-5
cdr3_nt: TGTGCCAGCAGCGTATCGTCGGCGTTAGCGCTAGCGGGAGAAGAGACCCAGTACTTC
cdr3_aa: CASSVSSALALAGEETQYF

v_call: TRBV7-9
cdr3_length: 15
d_call: TRBD2
clone_size: -
j_call: TRBJ2-1
cdr3_nt: TGTGCCAGCAGCCCCCTGGCGGGAGGGAAGGATGAGCAGTTCTTC
cdr3_aa: CASSPLAGGKDEQFF

v_call: TRBV28
cdr3_length: 13
d_call: -
clone_size: -
j_call: TRBJ2-3
cdr3_nt: TGTGCCAGCAGTTTCCCCTGGGGAGATACGCAGTATTTT
cdr3_aa: CASSFPWGDTQYF

v_call: TRBV27
cdr3_length: 15
d_call: -
clone_size: few
j_call: TRBJ2-5
cdr3_nt: TGTGCCAGCAGTTTATTCGGCTCCCTTCAAGAGACCCAGTACTTC
cdr3_aa: CASSLFGSLQETQYF

v_call: TRBV7-6
cdr3_length: 11
d_call: -
clone_size: -
j_call: TRBJ2-7
cdr3_nt: TGTGCCAGCCGCGGATCCTACGAGCAGTACTTC
cdr3_aa: CASRGSYEQYF

v_call: TRBV15
cdr3_length: 13
d_call: -
clone_size: -
j_call: TRBJ2-1
cdr3_nt: TGTGCCACCAAGACAGGCTCCTACAATGAGCAGTTCTTC
cdr3_aa: CATKTGSYNEQFF

v_call: TRBV11-2
cdr3_length: 13
d_call: -
clone_size: -
j_call: TRBJ1-1
cdr3_nt: TGTGCCAGCAGCACGGGAGGGAACACTGAAGCTTTCTTT
cdr3_aa: CASSTGGNTEAFF

v_call: TRBV7-9
cdr3_length: 16
d_call: TRBD2
clone_size: -
j_call: TRBJ2-1
cdr3_nt: TGTGCCAGCAGCGGGGGACTAGCGGGAGTAAAAAATGAGCAGTTCTTC
cdr3_aa: CASSGGLAGVKNEQFF

v_call: TRBV11-2
cdr3_length: 17
d_call: TRBD1
clone_size: -
j_call: TRBJ2-1
cdr3_nt: TGTGCCAGCAGCCCCCAAATAGGGAGTGGACAGGGGATAAAGCAGTTCTTC
cdr3_aa: CASSPQIGSGQGIKQFF

v_call: TRBV6-1
cdr3_length: 16
d_call: -
clone_size: -
j_call: TRBJ2-5
cdr3_nt: TGTGCCAGCAGTGAAGCGATTTATGGTCTTAGGGAGACCCAGTACTTC
cdr3_aa: CASSEAIYGLRETQYF

v_call: TRBV10-1
cdr3_length: 16
d_call: TRBD1
clone_size: once
j_call: TRBJ2-2
cdr3_nt: TGCGCCAGCAGTAAGGGACAGGGGCGGAACACCGGGGAGCTGTTTTTT
cdr3_aa: CASSKGQGRNTGELFF

v_call: TRBV27
cdr3_length: 15
d_call: -
clone_size: -
j_call: TRBJ2-1
cdr3_nt: TGTGCCAGCAGTTTAATGGCAGGGAACGACAATGAGCAGTTCTTC
cdr3_aa: CASSLMAGNDNEQFF

v_call: TRBV11-3
cdr3_length: 14
d_call: -
clone_size: -
j_call: TRBJ1-1
cdr3_nt: TGTGCCAGCAGCTTACACAGTCGGTCCACTGAAGCTTTCTTT
cdr3_aa: CASSLHSRSTEAFF

v_call: TRBV21-1
cdr3_length: 14
d_call: -
clone_size: once
j_call: TRBJ2-3
cdr3_nt: TGTGCCAGCAGCGCGGGGTGGGGCACAGATACGCAGTATTTT
cdr3_aa: CASSAGWGTDTQYF

v_call: TRBV2
cdr3_length: 14
d_call: -
clone_size: -
j_call: TRBJ1-2
cdr3_nt: TGTGCCAGCAGTGAAGTCGGGGGAGACTATGGCTACACCTTC
cdr3_aa: CASSEVGGDYGYTF

v_call: TRBV30
cdr3_length: 14
d_call: TRBD1
clone_size: -
j_call: TRBJ2-7
cdr3_nt: TGTGCCTGGAGCCTACGACAGGGATCCTACGAGCAGTACTTC
cdr3_aa: CAWSLRQGSYEQYF

v_call: TRBV4-1
cdr3_length: 15
d_call: TRBD1
clone_size: -
j_call: TRBJ1-2
cdr3_nt: TGCGCCAGCAGCCGAACACCAGGGACAGGCGGAGGCTACACCTTC
cdr3_aa: CASSRTPGTGGGYTF

v_call: TRBV28
cdr3_length: 17
d_call: -
clone_size: -
j_call: TRBJ2-6
cdr3_nt: TGTGCCAGCAGTTTGACCTTGACCCACTCTGGGGCCAACGTCCTGACTTTC
cdr3_aa: CASSLTLTHSGANVLTF

v_call: TRBV27
cdr3_length: 15
d_call: -
clone_size: once
j_call: TRBJ1-5
cdr3_nt: TGTGCCAGCAGTGTGGTTGGATTTCCCAATCAGCCCCAGCATTTT
cdr3_aa: CASSVVGFPNQPQHF

v_call: TRBV7-2
cdr3_length: 16
d_call: -
clone_size: -
j_call: TRBJ1-3
cdr3_nt: TGTGCCAGCAGCTGGGGACGGGGGGCTTCTGGAAACACCATATATTTT
cdr3_aa: CASSWGRGASGNTIYF

v_call: TRBV28
cdr3_length: 16
d_call: TRBD2
clone_size: -
j_call: TRBJ2-7
cdr3_nt: TGTGCCAGCAGCCTCTCCACCGGGACTAGCGTCTACGAGCAGTACTTC
cdr3_aa: CASSLSTGTSVYEQYF

v_call: TRBV25-1
cdr3_length: 15
d_call: -
clone_size: -
j_call: TRBJ1-3
cdr3_nt: TGTGCCAGCACTCCCGGGGCTCTATCTGGAAACACCATATATTTT
cdr3_aa: CASTPGALSGNTIYF

v_call: TRBV28
cdr3_length: 14
d_call: -
clone_size: -
j_call: TRBJ1-1
cdr3_nt: TGTGCCAGCAGTTCCCAGTCATTGAACACTGAAGCTTTCTTT
cdr3_aa: CASSSQSLNTEAFF

v_call: TRBV27
cdr3_length: 15
d_call: TRBD2
clone_size: -
j_call: TRBJ2-1
cdr3_nt: TGTGCCAGCACAAGCGGGAGGCTAGCGGTTAATGAGCAGTTCTTC
cdr3_aa: CASTSGRLAVNEQFF

v_call: TRBV19
cdr3_length: 15
d_call: TRBD2
clone_size: -
j_call: TRBJ2-7
cdr3_nt: TGTGCCAGTAGCCCCCGTGATCTAGCGGGAGGTAGCAGGAACTTC
cdr3_aa: CASSPRDLAGGSRNF

v_call: TRBV2
cdr3_length: 14
d_call: TRBD1
clone_size: -
j_call: TRBJ2-5
cdr3_nt: TGTGCCAGCACGTCCGACAGGGGGCTGGAGACCCAGTACTTC
cdr3_aa: CASTSDRGLETQYF

v_call: TRBV10-3
cdr3_length: 12
d_call: -
clone_size: -
j_call: TRBJ2-2
cdr3_nt: TGTGCCATCAGTGAGTCCGTCGGGGAGCTGTTTTTT
cdr3_aa: CAISESVGELFF

v_call: TRBV10-3
cdr3_length: 13
d_call: -
clone_size: -
j_call: TRBJ2-7
cdr3_nt: TGTGCCATCAGTGAGTCGTCATCCTACGAGCAGTACTTC
cdr3_aa: CAISESSSYEQYF

v_call: TRBV30
cdr3_length: 16
d_call: TRBD2
clone_size: -
j_call: TRBJ2-1
cdr3_nt: TGTGCCTGGAGTTCGGGACTAGTCGCTGAGTTTAGTGAGCAGTTCTTC
cdr3_aa: CAWSSGLVAEFSEQFF

v_call: TRBV7-9
cdr3_length: 13
d_call: TRBD1
clone_size: -
j_call: TRBJ2-7
cdr3_nt: TGTGCCAGCAGCTTAGTACAGGGGGGCGAGCAGTACTTC
cdr3_aa: CASSLVQGGEQYF

v_call: TRBV19
cdr3_length: 17
d_call: TRBD1
clone_size: -
j_call: TRBJ1-1
cdr3_nt: TGTGCCAGTAGCCCCGGGACAGGCTCACCCCTGAACACTGAAGCTTTCTTT
cdr3_aa: CASSPGTGSPLNTEAFF

v_call: TRBV28
cdr3_length: 12
d_call: -
clone_size: -
j_call: TRBJ1-1
cdr3_nt: TGTGCCAGCAGGCAGATGAACACTGAAGCTTTCTTT
cdr3_aa: CASRQMNTEAFF

v_call: TRBV9
cdr3_length: 16
d_call: TRBD1
clone_size: -
j_call: TRBJ1-4
cdr3_nt: TGTGCCAGCAGCCTTCAATCCGGGACAGGGCCTGAAAAACTGTTTTTT
cdr3_aa: CASSLQSGTGPEKLFF

v_call: TRBV11-3
cdr3_length: 14
d_call: -
clone_size: once
j_call: TRBJ2-1
cdr3_nt: TGTGCCAGCAGCAGGGGAGGCACCTACAATGAGCAGTTCTTC
cdr3_aa: CASSRGGTYNEQFF

v_call: TRBV4-3
cdr3_length: 15
d_call: TRBD1
clone_size: -
j_call: TRBJ1-2
cdr3_nt: TGCGCCAGCTCCCCTTTCGGACAGGGGGCCTATGGCTACACCTTC
cdr3_aa: CASSPFGQGAYGYTF

v_call: TRBV5-1
cdr3_length: 14
d_call: -
clone_size: -
j_call: TRBJ1-2
cdr3_nt: TGCGCCAGCAGCGCCGCCCGGGGGAACTATGGCCACACCTTC
cdr3_aa: CASSAARGNYGHTF

v_call: TRBV7-9
cdr3_length: 12
d_call: -
clone_size: -
j_call: TRBJ1-4
cdr3_nt: TGTGCCAGCAGCCCCTATAATGAAAAACTGTTTTTT
cdr3_aa: CASSPYNEKLFF